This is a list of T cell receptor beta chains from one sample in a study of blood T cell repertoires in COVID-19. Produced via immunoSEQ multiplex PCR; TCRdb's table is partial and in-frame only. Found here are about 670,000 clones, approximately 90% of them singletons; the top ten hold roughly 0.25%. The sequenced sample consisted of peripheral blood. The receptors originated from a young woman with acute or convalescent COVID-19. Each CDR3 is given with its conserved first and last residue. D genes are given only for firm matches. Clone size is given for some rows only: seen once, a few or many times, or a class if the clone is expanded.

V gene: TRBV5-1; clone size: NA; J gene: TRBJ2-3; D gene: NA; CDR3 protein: CASSADLRGRTQYF; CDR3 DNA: TGCGCCAGCAGCGCCGACTTACGGGGTAGAACGCAGTATTTT
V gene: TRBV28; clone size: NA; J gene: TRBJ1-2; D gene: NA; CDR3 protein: CASSFTPLRYTF; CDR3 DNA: TGTGCCAGCAGTTTTACGCCTCTACGGTACACCTTC
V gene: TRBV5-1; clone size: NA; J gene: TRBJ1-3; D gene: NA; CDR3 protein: CASSPYGGASGNTIYF; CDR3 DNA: TGCGCCAGCAGCCCCTACGGGGGGGCCTCTGGAAACACCATATATTTT
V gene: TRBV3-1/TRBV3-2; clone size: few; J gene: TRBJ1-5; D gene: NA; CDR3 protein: CASSQGLSNQPQHF; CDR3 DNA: TGTGCCAGCAGCCAAGGGCTTAGCAATCAGCCCCAGCATTTT
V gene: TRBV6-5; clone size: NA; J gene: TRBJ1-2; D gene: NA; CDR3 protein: CASSLLGAGYGYTF; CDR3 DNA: TGTGCCAGCAGTTTATTGGGGGCTGGCTATGGCTACACCTTC
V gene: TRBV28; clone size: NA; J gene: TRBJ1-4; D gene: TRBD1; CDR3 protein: CASSLETGERKLFF; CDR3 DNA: TGTGCCAGCAGTTTGGAGACAGGGGAAAGGAAACTGTTTTTT
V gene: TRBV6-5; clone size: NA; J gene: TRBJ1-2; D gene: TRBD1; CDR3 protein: CASNFPGGGNYGYTF; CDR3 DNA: TGTGCCAGCAATTTTCCAGGGGGTGGTAACTATGGCTACACCTTC
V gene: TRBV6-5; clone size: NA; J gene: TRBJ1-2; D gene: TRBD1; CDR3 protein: CASSPPGGDGYTF; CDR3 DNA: TGTGCCAGCAGTCCCCCAGGGGGAGACGGCTACACCTTC
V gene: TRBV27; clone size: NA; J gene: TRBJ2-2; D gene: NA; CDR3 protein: CASTSLHRVTAGELFF; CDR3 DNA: TGTGCCAGCACCTCCCTCCACAGGGTAACGGCCGGGGAGCTGTTTTTT
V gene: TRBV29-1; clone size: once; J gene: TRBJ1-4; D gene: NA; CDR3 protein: CSVAGATELFF; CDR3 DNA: TGCAGCGTTGCAGGGGCCACGGAACTGTTTTTT
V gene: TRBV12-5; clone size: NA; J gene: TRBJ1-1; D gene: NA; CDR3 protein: CASGPGGHQAFF; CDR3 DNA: TGTGCTAGTGGCCCCGGGGGTCATCAAGCTTTCTTT
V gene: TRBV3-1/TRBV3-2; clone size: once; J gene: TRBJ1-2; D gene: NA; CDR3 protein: CASSTYGAGANYGYTF; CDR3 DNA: TGTGCCAGCAGCACCTACGGGGCAGGGGCTAACTATGGCTACACCTTC
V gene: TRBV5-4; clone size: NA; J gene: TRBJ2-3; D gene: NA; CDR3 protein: CASSLGWGLTDTQYF; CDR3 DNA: TGTGCCAGCAGCTTAGGGTGGGGCCTCACAGATACGCAGTATTTT
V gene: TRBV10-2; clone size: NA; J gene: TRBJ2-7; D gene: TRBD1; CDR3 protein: CASIKGQSYEQYF; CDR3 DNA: TGCGCCAGCATCAAGGGACAGAGCTACGAGCAGTACTTC
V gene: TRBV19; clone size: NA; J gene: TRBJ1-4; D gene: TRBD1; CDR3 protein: CASSMQGAIYEKLFF; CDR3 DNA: TGTGCCAGTAGTATGCAGGGGGCAATTTATGAAAAACTGTTTTTT
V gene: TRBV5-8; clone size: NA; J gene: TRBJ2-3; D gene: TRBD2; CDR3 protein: CASSMGRGRTDTQYF; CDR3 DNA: TGTGCCAGCAGCATGGGGAGGGGAAGGACAGATACGCAGTATTTT
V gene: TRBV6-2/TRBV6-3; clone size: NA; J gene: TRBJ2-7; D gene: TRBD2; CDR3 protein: CASSYPSLSGGVEQYF; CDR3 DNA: TGTGCCAGCAGTTACCCCTCTTTGAGCGGGGGGGTCGAGCAGTACTTC
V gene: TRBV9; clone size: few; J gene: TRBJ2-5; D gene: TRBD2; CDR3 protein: CASSVAGGPKETQYF; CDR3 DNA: TGTGCCAGCAGCGTTGCGGGGGGGCCGAAAGAGACCCAGTACTTC
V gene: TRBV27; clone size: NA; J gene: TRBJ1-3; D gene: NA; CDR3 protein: CASSLSQGTGNTIYF; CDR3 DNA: TGTGCCAGCAGTTTATCCCAGGGGACCGGAAACACCATATATTTT
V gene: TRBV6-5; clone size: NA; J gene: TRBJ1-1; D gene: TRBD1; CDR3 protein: CASATGGTEAFF; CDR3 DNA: TGTGCCAGTGCGACAGGGGGGACTGAAGCTTTCTTT
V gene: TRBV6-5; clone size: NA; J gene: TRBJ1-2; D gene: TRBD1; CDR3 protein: CASRARGNYGYTF; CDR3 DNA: TGTGCCAGCAGGGCCAGGGGGAACTATGGCTACACCTTC
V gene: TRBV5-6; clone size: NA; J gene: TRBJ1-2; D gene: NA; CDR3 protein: CASSLVGSVIKVGYGYTF; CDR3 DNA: TGTGCCAGCAGCTTGGTAGGGAGCGTTATAAAGGTGGGCTATGGCTACACCTTC
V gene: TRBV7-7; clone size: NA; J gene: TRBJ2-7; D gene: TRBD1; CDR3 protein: CASSSDRGGEQYF; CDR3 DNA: TGTGCCAGCAGCTCGGACAGGGGGGGCGAGCAGTACTTC